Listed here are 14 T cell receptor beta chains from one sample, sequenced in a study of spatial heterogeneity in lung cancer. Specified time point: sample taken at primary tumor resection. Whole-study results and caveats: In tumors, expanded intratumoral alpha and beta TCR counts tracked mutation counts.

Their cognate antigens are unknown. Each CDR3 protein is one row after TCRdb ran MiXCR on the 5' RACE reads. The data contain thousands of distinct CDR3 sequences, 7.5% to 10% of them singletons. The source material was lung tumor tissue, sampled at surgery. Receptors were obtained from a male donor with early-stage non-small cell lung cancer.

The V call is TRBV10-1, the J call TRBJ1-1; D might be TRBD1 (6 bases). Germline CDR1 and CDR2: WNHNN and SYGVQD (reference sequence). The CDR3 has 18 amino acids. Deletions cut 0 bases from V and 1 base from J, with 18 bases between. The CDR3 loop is CASSESLIPGQPNTEAFF. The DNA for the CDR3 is TGCGCCAGCAGTGAGTCCCTAATTCCCGGACAGCCGAACACTGAAGCTTTCTTT.

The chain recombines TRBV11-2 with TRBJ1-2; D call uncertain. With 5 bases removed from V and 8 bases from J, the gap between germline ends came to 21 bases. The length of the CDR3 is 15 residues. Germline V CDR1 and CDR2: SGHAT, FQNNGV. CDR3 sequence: CASSRSGVSIRGYTF. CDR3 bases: TGTGCCAGCAGCCGGTCGGGCGTTTCTATCCGGGGCTACACCTTC.

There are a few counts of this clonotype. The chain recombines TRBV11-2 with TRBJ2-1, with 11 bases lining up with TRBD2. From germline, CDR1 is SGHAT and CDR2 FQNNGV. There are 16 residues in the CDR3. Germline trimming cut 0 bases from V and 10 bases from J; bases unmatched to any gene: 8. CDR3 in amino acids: CASSLDPPGLAVEQFF. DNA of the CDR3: TGTGCCAGCAGCTTAGATCCACCGGGACTAGCGGTGGAGCAGTTCTTC. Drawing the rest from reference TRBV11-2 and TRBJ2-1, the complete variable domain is EAGVAQSPRYKIIEKRQSVAFWCNPISGHATLYWYQQILGQGPKLLIQFQNNGVVDDSQLPKDRFSAERLKGVDSTLKIQPAKLEDSAVYLCASSLDPPGLAVEQFFGPGTRLTVL.

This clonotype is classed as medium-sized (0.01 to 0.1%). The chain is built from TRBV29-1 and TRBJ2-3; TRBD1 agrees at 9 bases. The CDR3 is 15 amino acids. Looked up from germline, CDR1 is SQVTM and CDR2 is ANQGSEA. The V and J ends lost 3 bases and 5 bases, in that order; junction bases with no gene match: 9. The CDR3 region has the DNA TGCAGCGTTGAGTTCGGACAGGGGTTGGGAGATACGCAGTATTTT. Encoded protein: CSVEFGQGLGDTQYF.

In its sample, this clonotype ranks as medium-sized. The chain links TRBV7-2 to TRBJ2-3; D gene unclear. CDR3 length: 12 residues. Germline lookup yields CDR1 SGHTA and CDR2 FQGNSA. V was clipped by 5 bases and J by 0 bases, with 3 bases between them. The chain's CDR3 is CASSRSTDTQYF. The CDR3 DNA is TGTGCCAGCAGCCGGAGCACAGATACGCAGTATTTT.

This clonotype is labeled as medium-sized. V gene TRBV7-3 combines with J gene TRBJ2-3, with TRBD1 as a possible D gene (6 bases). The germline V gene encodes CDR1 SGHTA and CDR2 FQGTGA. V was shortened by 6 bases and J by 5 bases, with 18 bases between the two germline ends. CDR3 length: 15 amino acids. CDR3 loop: CASSSGQIRKDTQYF. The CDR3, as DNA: TGTGCCAGCAGTTCCGGACAGATAAGGAAAGATACGCAGTATTTT.

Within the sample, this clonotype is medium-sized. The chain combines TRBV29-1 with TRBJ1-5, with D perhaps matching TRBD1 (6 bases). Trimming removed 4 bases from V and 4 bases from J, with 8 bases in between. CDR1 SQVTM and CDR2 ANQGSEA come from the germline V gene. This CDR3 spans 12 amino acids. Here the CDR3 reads CSVGTVNQPQHF. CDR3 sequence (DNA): TGCAGCGTTGGGACAGTTAATCAGCCCCAGCATTTT.

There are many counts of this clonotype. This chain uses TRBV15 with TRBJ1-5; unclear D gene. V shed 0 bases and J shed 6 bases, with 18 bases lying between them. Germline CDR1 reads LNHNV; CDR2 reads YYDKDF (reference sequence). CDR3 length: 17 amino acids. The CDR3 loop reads CATSRDLDTSVGQPQHF. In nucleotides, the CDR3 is TGTGCCACCAGCAGAGATCTCGACACATCCGTCGGTCAGCCCCAGCATTTT.

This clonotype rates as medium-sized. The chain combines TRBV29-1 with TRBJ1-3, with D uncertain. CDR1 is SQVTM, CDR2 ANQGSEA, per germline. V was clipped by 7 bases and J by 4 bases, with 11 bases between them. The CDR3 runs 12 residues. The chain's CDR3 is CSGTDGGNTIYF. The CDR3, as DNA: TGCAGCGGGACGGACGGAGGAAACACCATATATTTT.

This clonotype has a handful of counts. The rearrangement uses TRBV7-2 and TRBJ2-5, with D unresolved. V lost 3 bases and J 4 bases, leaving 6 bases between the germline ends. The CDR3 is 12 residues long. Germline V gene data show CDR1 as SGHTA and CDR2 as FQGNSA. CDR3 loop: CASSLGIETQYF. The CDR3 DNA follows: TGTGCCAGCAGCTTGGGTATAGAGACCCAGTACTTC.

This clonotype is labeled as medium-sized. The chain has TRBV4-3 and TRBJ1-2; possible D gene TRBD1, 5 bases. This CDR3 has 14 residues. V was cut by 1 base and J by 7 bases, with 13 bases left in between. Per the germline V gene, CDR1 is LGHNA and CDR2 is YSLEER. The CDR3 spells CASSQGPGEGGYTF. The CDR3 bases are TGCGCCAGCAGCCAAGGCCCGGGGGAGGGTGGCTACACCTTC.

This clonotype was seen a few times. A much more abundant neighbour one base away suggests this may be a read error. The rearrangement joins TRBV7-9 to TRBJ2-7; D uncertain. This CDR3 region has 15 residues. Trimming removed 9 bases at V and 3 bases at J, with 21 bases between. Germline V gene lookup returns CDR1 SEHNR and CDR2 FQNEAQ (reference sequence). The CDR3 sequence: CASLESTRMVYEQYF. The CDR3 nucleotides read TGTGCCAGTTTGGAATCGACAAGGATGGTCTACGAGCAGTACTTC. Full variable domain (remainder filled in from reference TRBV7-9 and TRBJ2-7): DTGVSQNPRHKITKRGQNVTFRCDPISEHNRLYWYRQTLGQGPEFLTYFQNEAQLEKSRLLSDRFSAERPKGSFSTLEIQRTEQGDSAMYLCASLESTRMVYEQYFGPGTRLTVT.

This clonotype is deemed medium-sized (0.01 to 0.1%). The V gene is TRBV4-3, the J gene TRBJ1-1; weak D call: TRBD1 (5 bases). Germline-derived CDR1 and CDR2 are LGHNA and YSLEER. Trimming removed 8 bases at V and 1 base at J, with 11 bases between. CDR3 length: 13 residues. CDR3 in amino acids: CASRGAWNTEAFF. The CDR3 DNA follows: TGCGCCAGCCGTGGGGCGTGGAACACTGAAGCTTTCTTT.

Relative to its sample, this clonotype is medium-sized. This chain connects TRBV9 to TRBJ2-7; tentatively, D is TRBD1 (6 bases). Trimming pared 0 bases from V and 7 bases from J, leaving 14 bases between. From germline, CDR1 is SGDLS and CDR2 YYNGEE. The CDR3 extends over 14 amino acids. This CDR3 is CASSVDAGAGEQYF. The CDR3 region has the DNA TGTGCCAGCAGCGTAGACGCAGGGGCAGGTGAGCAGTACTTC.